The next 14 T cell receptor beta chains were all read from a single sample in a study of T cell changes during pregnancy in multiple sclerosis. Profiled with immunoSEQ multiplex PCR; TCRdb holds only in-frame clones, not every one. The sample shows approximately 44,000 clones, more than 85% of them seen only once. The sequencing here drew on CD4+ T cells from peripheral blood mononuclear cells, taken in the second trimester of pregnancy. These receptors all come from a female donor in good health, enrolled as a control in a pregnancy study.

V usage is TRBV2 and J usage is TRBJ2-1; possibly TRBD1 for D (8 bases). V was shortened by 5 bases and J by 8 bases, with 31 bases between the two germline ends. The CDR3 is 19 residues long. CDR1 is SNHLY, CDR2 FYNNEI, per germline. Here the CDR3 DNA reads TGTGCCAGCAGTCCCGCGTTATGGGTACAAAGACAGGGGAGGGATGAGCAGTTCTTC. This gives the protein CASSPALWVQRQGRDEQFF.

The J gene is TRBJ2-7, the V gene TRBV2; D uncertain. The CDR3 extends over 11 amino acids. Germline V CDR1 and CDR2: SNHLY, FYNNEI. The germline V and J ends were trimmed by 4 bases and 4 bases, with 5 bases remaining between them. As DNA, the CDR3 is TGTGCCAGCAGTGCCGGGTACGAGCAGTACTTC. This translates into CASSAGYEQYF.

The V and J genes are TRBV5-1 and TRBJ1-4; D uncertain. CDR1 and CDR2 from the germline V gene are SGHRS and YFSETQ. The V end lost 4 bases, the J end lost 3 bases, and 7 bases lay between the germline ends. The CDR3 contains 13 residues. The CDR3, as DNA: TGCGCCAGCAGCCCATGGCCTAATGAAAAACTGTTTTTT. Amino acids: CASSPWPNEKLFF.

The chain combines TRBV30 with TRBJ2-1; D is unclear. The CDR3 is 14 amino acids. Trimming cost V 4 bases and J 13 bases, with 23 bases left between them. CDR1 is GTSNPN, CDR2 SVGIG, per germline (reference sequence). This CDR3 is CAWNPLDSPEVQFF. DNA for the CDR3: TGTGCCTGGAACCCCCTGGATTCGCCAGAGGTCCAGTTCTTC.

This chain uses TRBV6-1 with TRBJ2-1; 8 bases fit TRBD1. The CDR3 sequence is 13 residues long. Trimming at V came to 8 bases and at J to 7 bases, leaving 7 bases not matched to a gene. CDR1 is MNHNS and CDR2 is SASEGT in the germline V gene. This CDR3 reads CASRDRYRNEQFF. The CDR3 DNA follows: TGTGCCAGCCGGGACAGGTACAGGAATGAGCAGTTCTTC.

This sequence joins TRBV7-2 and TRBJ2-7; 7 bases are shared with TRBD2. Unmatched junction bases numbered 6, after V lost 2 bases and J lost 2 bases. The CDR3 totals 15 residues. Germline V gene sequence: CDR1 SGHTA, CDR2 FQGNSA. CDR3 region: CASSLREGSPYEQYF. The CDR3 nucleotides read TGTGCCAGCAGCTTAAGGGAGGGTAGCCCCTACGAGCAGTACTTC.

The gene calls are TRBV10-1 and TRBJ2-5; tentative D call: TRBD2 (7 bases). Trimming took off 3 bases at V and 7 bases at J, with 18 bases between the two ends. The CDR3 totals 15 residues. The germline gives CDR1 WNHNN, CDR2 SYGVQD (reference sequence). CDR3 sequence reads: CASSDPAGASGTQYF. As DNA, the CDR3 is TGCGCCAGCAGTGATCCGGCGGGGGCCTCGGGGACCCAGTACTTC.

This CDR3 is CASSLVGLAGRYNEQFF. The CDR3 region has the DNA TGTGCCAGCAGTTTAGTGGGACTAGCGGGGAGATACAATGAGCAGTTCTTC. This chain connects TRBV27 to TRBJ2-1, with 13 bases fitting TRBD2. J was trimmed by 4 bases and V by 2 bases; bases with no gene match: 5. CDR3 length: 17 residues. The V gene's germline CDR1 is MNHEY and CDR2 SMNVEV (reference sequence).

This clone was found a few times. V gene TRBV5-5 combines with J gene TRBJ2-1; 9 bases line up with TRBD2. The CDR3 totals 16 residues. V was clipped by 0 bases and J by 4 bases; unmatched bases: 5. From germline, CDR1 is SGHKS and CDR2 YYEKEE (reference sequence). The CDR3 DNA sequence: TGTGCCAGCAGCTTGGGCGGGACTAGCCCTTACAATGAGCAGTTCTTC. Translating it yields CASSLGGTSPYNEQFF.

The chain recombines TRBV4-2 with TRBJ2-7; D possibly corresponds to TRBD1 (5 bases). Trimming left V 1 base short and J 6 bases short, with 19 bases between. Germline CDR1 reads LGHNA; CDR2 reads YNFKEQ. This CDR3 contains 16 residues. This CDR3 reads CASSQASFSGQGEQYF. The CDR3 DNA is TGTGCCAGCAGCCAAGCCTCCTTCTCAGGGCAGGGCGAGCAGTACTTC.

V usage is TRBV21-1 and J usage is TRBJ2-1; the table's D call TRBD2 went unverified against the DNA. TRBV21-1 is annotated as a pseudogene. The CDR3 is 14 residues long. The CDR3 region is CASSNLRGAGEQFF. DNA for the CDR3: TGTGCCAGCAGCAATTTACGGGGGGCAGGTGAGCAGTTCTTC.

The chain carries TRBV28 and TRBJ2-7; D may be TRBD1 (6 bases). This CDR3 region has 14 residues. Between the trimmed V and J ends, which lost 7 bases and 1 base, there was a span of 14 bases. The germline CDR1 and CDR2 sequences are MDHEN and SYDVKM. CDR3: CASMGPGASYEQYF. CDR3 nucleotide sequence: TGTGCCAGCATGGGCCCAGGGGCGTCCTACGAGCAGTACTTC.

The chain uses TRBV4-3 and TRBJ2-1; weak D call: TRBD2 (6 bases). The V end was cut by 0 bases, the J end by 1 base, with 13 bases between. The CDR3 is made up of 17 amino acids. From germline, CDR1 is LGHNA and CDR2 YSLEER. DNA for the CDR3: TGCGCCAGCAGCCAAGATGAAAGCGGGCCGTCCTACAATGAGCAGTTCTTC. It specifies CASSQDESGPSYNEQFF.

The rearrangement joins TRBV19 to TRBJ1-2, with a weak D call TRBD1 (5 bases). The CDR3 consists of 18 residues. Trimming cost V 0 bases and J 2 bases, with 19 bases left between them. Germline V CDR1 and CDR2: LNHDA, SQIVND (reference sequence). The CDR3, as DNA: TGTGCCAGTAGTATAGATCTCAGGGCACCCTCTCCCAACTATGGCTACACCTTC. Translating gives CASSIDLRAPSPNYGYTF.